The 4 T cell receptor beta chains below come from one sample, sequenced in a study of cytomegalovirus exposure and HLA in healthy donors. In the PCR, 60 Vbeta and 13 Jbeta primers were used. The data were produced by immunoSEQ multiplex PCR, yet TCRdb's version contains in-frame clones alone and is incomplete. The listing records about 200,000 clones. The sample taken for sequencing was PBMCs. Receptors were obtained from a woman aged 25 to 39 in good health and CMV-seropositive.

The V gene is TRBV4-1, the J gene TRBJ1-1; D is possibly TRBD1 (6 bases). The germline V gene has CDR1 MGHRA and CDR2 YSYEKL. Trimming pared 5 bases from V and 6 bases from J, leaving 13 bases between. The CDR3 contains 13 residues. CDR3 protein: CASSGEQGPEAFF. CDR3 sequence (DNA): TGCGCCAGCAGCGGCGAACAGGGTCCTGAAGCTTTCTTT.

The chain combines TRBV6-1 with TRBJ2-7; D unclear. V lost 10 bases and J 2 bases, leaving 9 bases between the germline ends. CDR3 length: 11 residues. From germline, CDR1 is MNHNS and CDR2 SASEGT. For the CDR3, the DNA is TGTGCCATCCCGACTCCCTACGAGCAGTACTTC. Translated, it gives CAIPTPYEQYF.

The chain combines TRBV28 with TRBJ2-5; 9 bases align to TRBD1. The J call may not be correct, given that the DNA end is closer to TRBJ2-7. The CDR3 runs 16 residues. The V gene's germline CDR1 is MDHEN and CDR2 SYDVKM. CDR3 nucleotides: TGTGCCAGCAGTCCAATAGGCCCGGGACAGGGCTACGAGCAGTACTTC. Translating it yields CASSPIGPGQGYEQYF.

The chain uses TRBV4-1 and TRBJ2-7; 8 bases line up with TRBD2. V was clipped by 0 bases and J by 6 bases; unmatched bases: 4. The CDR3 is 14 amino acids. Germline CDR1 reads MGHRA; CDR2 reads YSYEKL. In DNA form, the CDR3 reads TGCGCCAGCAGCCAAGAAAGCGGGAGTCTCGAGCAGTACTTC. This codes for CASSQESGSLEQYF.